These T cell receptor beta chains were read from a single sample in a study of blood T cell repertoires in COVID-19. TCRdb's table, derived via immunoSEQ multiplex PCR, lists solely in-frame clones and lacks some. The sample carries 250,000 to 350,000 clones, about 87% recorded once. Sequenced: PBMCs or T cells enriched from blood (not recorded which). These receptors came from a woman in her 50s who had recovered from COVID-19. CDR3s include the opening cysteine and the closing phenylalanine or tryptophan. D genes are given only for firm matches. A row's size may be missing; if present it is once, few, many or a size class.

J gene: TRBJ2-3
clone size: few
V gene: TRBV19
D gene: .
CDR3 protein: CASSSISVSTDTQYF
CDR3 DNA: TGTGCCAGTAGTTCGATCAGCGTTAGCACAGATACGCAGTATTTT

J gene: TRBJ1-2
clone size: .
V gene: TRBV28
D gene: TRBD1
CDR3 protein: CASSTGGYYGYTF
CDR3 DNA: TGTGCCAGCAGTACAGGGGGGTACTATGGCTACACCTTC

J gene: TRBJ1-2
clone size: .
V gene: TRBV19
D gene: .
CDR3 protein: CASSSDGYYGYTF
CDR3 DNA: TGTGCCAGTAGCTCTGACGGGTACTATGGCTACACCTTC

J gene: TRBJ2-1
clone size: .
V gene: TRBV7-3
D gene: .
CDR3 protein: CASSPTERSNEQFF
CDR3 DNA: TGTGCCAGCAGCCCCACGGAACGGAGCAATGAGCAGTTCTTC

J gene: TRBJ1-1
clone size: few
V gene: TRBV27
D gene: .
CDR3 protein: CASSFTSWGGGPNTEAFF
CDR3 DNA: TGTGCCAGCAGTTTTACAAGCTGGGGTGGCGGGCCGAACACTGAAGCTTTCTTT

J gene: TRBJ2-5
clone size: .
V gene: TRBV7-9
D gene: TRBD1
CDR3 protein: CASSLVTGAVETQYF
CDR3 DNA: TGTGCCAGCAGCTTAGTGACAGGGGCGGTGGAGACCCAGTACTTC

J gene: TRBJ1-3
clone size: .
V gene: TRBV4-1
D gene: .
CDR3 protein: CASSQVWGTGNTIYF
CDR3 DNA: TGCGCCAGCAGCCAGGTCTGGGGCACTGGAAACACCATATATTTT

J gene: TRBJ1-1
clone size: .
V gene: TRBV28
D gene: .
CDR3 protein: CASSLPGMNTEAFF
CDR3 DNA: TGTGCCAGCAGTTTACCAGGCATGAACACTGAAGCTTTCTTT

J gene: TRBJ2-7
clone size: .
V gene: TRBV15
D gene: .
CDR3 protein: CATSRDGQDTPPRYF
CDR3 DNA: TGTGCCACCAGCAGAGATGGGCAGGACACCCCTCCGCGGTACTTC

J gene: TRBJ2-1
clone size: .
V gene: TRBV20-1
D gene: TRBD1
CDR3 protein: CSATDRQGQFF
CDR3 DNA: TGCAGTGCTACGGACAGGCAAGGGCAGTTCTTC

J gene: TRBJ1-2
clone size: .
V gene: TRBV6-5
D gene: TRBD1
CDR3 protein: CASRPDRDFYGYTF
CDR3 DNA: TGTGCCAGCAGACCCGACAGGGACTTCTATGGCTACACCTTC

J gene: TRBJ1-6
clone size: few
V gene: TRBV6-5
D gene: TRBD1
CDR3 protein: CASSYEEGATSPLHF
CDR3 DNA: TGTGCCAGCAGTTACGAAGAGGGGGCAACTTCACCCCTCCACTTT

J gene: TRBJ1-1
clone size: .
V gene: TRBV28
D gene: .
CDR3 protein: CASSTRWEGNTEAFF
CDR3 DNA: TGTGCCAGCAGTACGCGGTGGGAGGGGAACACTGAAGCTTTCTTT

J gene: TRBJ1-3
clone size: .
V gene: TRBV29-1
D gene: .
CDR3 protein: CSVLGSSGNTIYF
CDR3 DNA: TGCAGCGTCCTCGGGAGTTCTGGAAACACCATATATTTT

J gene: TRBJ2-7
clone size: .
V gene: TRBV11-2
D gene: TRBD1
CDR3 protein: CASSLRQGAGYEQYF
CDR3 DNA: TGTGCCAGCAGCTTGCGACAGGGGGCAGGCTACGAGCAGTACTTC

J gene: TRBJ1-1
clone size: .
V gene: TRBV7-6
D gene: TRBD1
CDR3 protein: CASSAWTGRYDTEAFF
CDR3 DNA: TGTGCCAGCAGCGCTTGGACAGGGAGGTATGACACTGAAGCTTTCTTT

J gene: TRBJ2-3
clone size: .
V gene: TRBV13
D gene: .
CDR3 protein: CASSRSTDTQYF
CDR3 DNA: TGTGCCAGCAGCCGGTCTACGGATACGCAGTATTTT

J gene: TRBJ1-2
clone size: few
V gene: TRBV11-2
D gene: TRBD1
CDR3 protein: CASRGLRTGDYGYTF
CDR3 DNA: TGTGCCAGCAGAGGCCTCCGGACAGGTGACTATGGCTACACCTTC

J gene: TRBJ2-5
clone size: .
V gene: TRBV15
D gene: TRBD2
CDR3 protein: CATREGGPKETQYF
CDR3 DNA: TGTGCCACCAGGGAGGGAGGGCCCAAAGAGACCCAGTACTTC

J gene: TRBJ2-7
clone size: few
V gene: TRBV28
D gene: TRBD1
CDR3 protein: CASSVRDRAYEQYF
CDR3 DNA: TGTGCCAGCAGTGTCCGGGACAGGGCCTACGAGCAGTACTTC